The next 11 T cell receptor beta chains were all read from a single sample in a study of shared clonotypes between healthy human individuals (dated by TCRdb to 2020 to 2021). CD8 naive samples were obtained by positive selection for CCR7 among CD45RO-negative cells, yielding a CD45RA+CCR7+ population from which TemRA cells were excluded. Libraries were built with the immunoSEQ multiplex PCR assay. The table comes from immuneACCESS by way of TCRdb, which keeps in-frame sequences with V and J called. Part of the clones is missing from these tables; in studies checked, under half for an unresolved V gene and the rest for unknown reasons. A total of around 2,000,000 clones appear in this sample, roughly 91% of them only once. 1.5% to 2% of the sample is held by the ten biggest clonotypes. Input material: naive CD8+ T cells from PBMCs. The cell subset or site label on this specimen signifies: CD45RA+CCR7+. The receptor set was obtained from a man younger than 30 in good health. Some clones in this sample may be carry-over from other donors' samples.

V usage is TRBV7-9 and J usage is TRBJ1-5; no definite D call. Germline CDR1 and CDR2: SEHNR and FQNEAQ (reference sequence). Trimming stripped 1 base from V and 8 bases from J, with 6 bases between. The CDR3 extends over 12 amino acids. The CDR3 here is CASSLGREPQHF. As DNA, the CDR3 is TGTGCCAGCAGCTTAGGCCGGGAGCCCCAGCATTTT.

This chain uses TRBV5-1 with TRBJ1-4; 12 bases are shared with TRBD1. V lost 3 bases to trimming and J lost 4 bases; unmatched junction nucleotides: 4. The CDR3 extends over 16 amino acids. The germline V gene has CDR1 SGHRS and CDR2 YFSETQ. The CDR3 coding sequence is TGCGCCAGCAGCTGGGACAGGGGGCAAGATAATGAAAAACTGTTTTTT. Amino acids: CASSWDRGQDNEKLFF.

This clone was observed a single time. The J gene is TRBJ1-2, the V gene TRBV6-1; D call uncertain. The CDR3 is made up of 12 amino acids. The germline CDR1 and CDR2 sequences are MNHNS and SASEGT. Trimming took off 9 bases at V and 8 bases at J, with 16 bases between the two ends. The CDR3 DNA reads TGTGCCAGTTACATTTTGGGGATAGGCTACACCTTC. Protein product: CASYILGIGYTF.

The chain uses TRBV19 and TRBJ2-7; TRBD2 is a possible D gene (6 bases). Germline CDR1 reads LNHDA; CDR2 reads SQIVND (reference sequence). Trimming took off 5 bases at V and 1 base at J, with 18 bases between the two ends. The CDR3 is 16 amino acids. CDR3 loop: CASSPKGTRKSYEQYF. In DNA form, the CDR3 reads TGTGCCAGTAGTCCCAAAGGGACTCGTAAATCCTACGAGCAGTACTTC. The variable domain in full, completed from reference TRBV19 and TRBJ2-7, reads DGGITQSPKYLFRKEGQNVTLSCEQNLNHDAMYWYRQDPGQGLRLIYYSQIVNDFQKGDIAEGYSVSREKKESFPLTVTSAQKNPTAFYLCASSPKGTRKSYEQYFGPGTRLTVT.

The V and J genes are TRBV7-9 and TRBJ2-3; 9 bases match TRBD2. Germline loops: CDR1 SEHNR, CDR2 FQNEAQ (reference sequence). The CDR3 sequence is 17 residues long. V gave up 5 bases and J gave up 6 bases; unmatched junction bases: 15. The CDR3 DNA reads TGTGCCAGCAGCCTTGGGCCGCTAGCGGGACGAGCGGATACGCAGTATTTT. This encodes CASSLGPLAGRADTQYF.

The chain links TRBV11-3 to TRBJ2-1, with TRBD2 as a possible D gene (6 bases). CDR3 length equals 14 residues. The germline gives CDR1 SGHNT, CDR2 YENEEA. V gave up 1 base and J gave up 8 bases, with 12 bases separating them. This CDR3 is CASSLGVWGDEQFF. Here the CDR3 DNA reads TGTGCCAGCAGCTTAGGTGTATGGGGGGATGAGCAGTTCTTC.

The chain combines TRBV7-7 with TRBJ2-2; 8 bases align to TRBD2. CDR1 is SSHAT, CDR2 FNYEAQ, per germline (reference sequence). The CDR3 contains 16 residues. Trimming cost V 2 bases and J 8 bases; bases outside gene matches: 10. The chain's CDR3 is CASSLSGLAGRGELFF. Written as DNA, the CDR3 is TGTGCCAGCAGCTTATCGGGGCTAGCGGGCCGGGGGGAGCTGTTTTTT.

V is TRBV27 and J is TRBJ2-5, with D possibly being TRBD1 or TRBD2 (5 bases each). CDR1 and CDR2 from the germline V gene are MNHEY and SMNVEV (reference sequence). The V end lost 3 bases, the J end lost 4 bases, and 12 bases lay between the germline ends. This CDR3 has 14 residues. This CDR3 reads CASSFLAGTETQYF. DNA of the CDR3: TGTGCCAGCAGTTTCCTAGCAGGGACAGAGACCCAGTACTTC.

The chain has TRBV19 and TRBJ2-7, with TRBD1 identical over 8 bases. V lost 3 bases to trimming and J lost 5 bases; unmatched junction nucleotides: 6. There are 14 residues in the CDR3. From germline, CDR1 is LNHDA and CDR2 SQIVND (reference sequence). The CDR3 nucleotides read TGTGCCAGTAGTATCGGCAGGGGGCCGAACGAGCAGTACTTC. Translated, it gives CASSIGRGPNEQYF.

The rearrangement uses TRBV7-9 and TRBJ2-5; D is unclear. The germline V gene has CDR1 SEHNR and CDR2 FQNEAQ (reference sequence). V lost 0 bases, J lost 3 bases, and 5 bases lay in between. The CDR3 loop spans 13 amino acids. The CDR3 reads CASSLAAEETQYF. CDR3 nucleotide sequence: TGTGCCAGCAGCTTAGCTGCGGAAGAGACCCAGTACTTC.

The chain has TRBV25-1 and TRBJ2-5; D is ambiguous. The V gene lost 1 base and the J gene lost 1 base, with 7 bases spanning the gap. CDR3 length: 14 residues. Germline assignment: CDR1 MGHDK and CDR2 SYGVNS. CDR3 coding DNA: TGTGCCAGCAGTGAATGGTCCGTCCAAGAGACCCAGTACTTC. Translating it yields CASSEWSVQETQYF.